Following are 32 T cell receptor beta chains from one sample sequenced in a study of cytomegalovirus exposure and HLA in healthy donors. PCR primers comprised 60 Vbeta and 13 Jbeta primers. Sequenced by immunoSEQ multiplex PCR; TCRdb stores in-frame clones only, minus some. The sample shows around 100,000 clones, over 65% of them seen only once. Specimen: PBMCs. These receptors originate from a woman in her 30s in good health and CMV-seronegative.

This clone was observed a few times. The V gene is TRBV15, the J gene TRBJ1-1; tentatively, D is TRBD1 (5 bases). The CDR3 has 14 residues. Trimming left V 4 bases short and J 4 bases short, with 13 bases between. Germline loops: CDR1 LNHNV, CDR2 YYDKDF (reference sequence). The CDR3 sequence is CATSTPGGGTEAFF. The DNA for the CDR3 is TGTGCCACCAGCACCCCTGGGGGGGGCACTGAAGCTTTCTTT.

The V and J genes are TRBV7-9 and TRBJ1-6, with D possibly being TRBD1 (5 bases). The CDR3 sequence is 14 residues long. Germline V CDR1 and CDR2: SEHNR, FQNEAQ (reference sequence). V gave up 3 bases and J gave up 7 bases, with 10 bases separating them. CDR3 protein: CASSLGQLNSPLHF. The DNA of the CDR3 is TGTGCCAGCAGCTTGGGGCAGTTGAATTCACCCCTCCACTTT.

This clone turned up a few times. The chain recombines TRBV27 with TRBJ1-1, with D uncertain. This CDR3 region has 11 residues. Per the germline V gene, CDR1 is MNHEY and CDR2 is SMNVEV (reference sequence). V gave up 6 bases and J gave up 2 bases, with 4 bases separating them. The CDR3 sequence is CASSSNTEAFF. The DNA of the CDR3 is TGTGCCAGCAGCTCTAACACTGAAGCTTTCTTT.

The chain joins TRBV11-2 to TRBJ2-7, with TRBD2 matching 12 bases. Germline V gives CDR1 SGHAT, CDR2 FQNNGV. This CDR3 comprises 19 residues. Unmatched junction bases numbered 13, after V lost 0 bases and J lost 4 bases. The CDR3, as DNA: TGTGCCAGCAGCTTAGAGGGGAAAGATTTGGGACTAGCGGGTTACGAGCAGTACTTC. Translation gives CASSLEGKDLGLAGYEQYF. The full variable domain, in which reference TRBV11-2 and TRBJ2-7 provide the parts outside the CDR3, is EAGVAQSPRYKIIEKRQSVAFWCNPISGHATLYWYQQILGQGPKLLIQFQNNGVVDDSQLPKDRFSAERLKGVDSTLKIQPAKLEDSAVYLCASSLEGKDLGLAGYEQYFGPGTRLTVT.

This chain links TRBV2 with TRBJ1-2; tentatively, D is TRBD1 (6 bases). The germline CDR1 and CDR2 sequences are SNHLY and FYNNEI. The germline V and J ends were trimmed by 2 bases and 11 bases, with 21 bases remaining between them. The CDR3 consists of 15 residues. CDR3: CASSEQGHTLMSYTF. Here the CDR3 DNA reads TGTGCCAGCAGTGAACAGGGACATACGCTAATGTCTTACACCTTC.

Only one count was recorded for this clone. The CDR3: CASGDGQGAYEQYF. The CDR3 DNA reads as TGTGCTAGCGGGGATGGACAGGGGGCCTACGAGCAGTACTTC. This sequence joins TRBV12-5 and TRBJ2-7, with 10 bases aligning to TRBD1. Per the germline V gene, CDR1 is LGHNT and CDR2 is FRNRAP. Trimming cost V 9 bases and J 2 bases; bases outside gene matches: 7. The CDR3 runs to 14 residues. The entire variable domain, with the rest obtained from reference TRBV12-5 and TRBJ2-7, is as follows: DARVTQTPRHKVTEMGQEVTMRCQPILGHNTVFWYRQTMMQGLELLAYFRNRAPLDDSGMPKDRFSAEMPDATLATLKIQPSEPRDSAVYFCASGDGQGAYEQYFGPGTRLTVT.

The chain is built from TRBV11-2 and TRBJ2-5; no definite D call. Germline loops: CDR1 SGHAT, CDR2 FQNNGV. V lost 5 bases, J lost 2 bases, and 6 bases lay in between. There are 12 residues in the CDR3. The CDR3 nucleotides are TGTGCCAGCAGCCCACTTCAAGAGACCCAGTACTTC. Its protein is CASSPLQETQYF.

The chain links TRBV11-1 to TRBJ1-6; D uncertain. Per germline, CDR1 SGHAT and CDR2 FQDESV (reference sequence). The CDR3 is 14 amino acids. The V end was cut by 1 base, the J end by 9 bases, with 10 bases between. CDR3 DNA: TGTGCCAGCAGCTTAGGCGGGAATGGTTCACCCCTCCACTTT. Translated, it gives CASSLGGNGSPLHF.

The chain is built from TRBV4-3 and TRBJ2-1; D not certain. Germline CDR1 reads LGHNA; CDR2 reads YSLEER. This CDR3 has 16 amino acids. Trimming stripped 0 bases from V and 0 bases from J, with 9 bases between. In DNA, the CDR3 is TGCGCCAGCAGCCAAGATCTAGTGAGCTCCTACAATGAGCAGTTCTTC. This sequence encodes CASSQDLVSSYNEQFF.

V is TRBV7-9 and J is TRBJ2-7; 8 bases are shared with TRBD2. This CDR3 comprises 13 residues. V gave up 2 bases and J gave up 5 bases; unmatched junction bases: 2. The germline V gene encodes CDR1 SEHNR and CDR2 FQNEAQ (reference sequence). The CDR3 loop reads CASSLLLADEQYF. DNA for the CDR3: TGTGCCAGCAGCTTATTACTAGCGGACGAGCAGTACTTC.

The chain is built from TRBV7-9 and TRBJ1-1; D uncertain. Germline lookup yields CDR1 SEHNR and CDR2 FQNEAQ (reference sequence). The ends were cut back, 5 bases at V and 4 bases at J, with 17 bases in the middle. The CDR3 spans 15 residues. CDR3 residues: CASSPGPDKATEAFF. The CDR3 DNA follows: TGTGCCAGCAGCCCCGGCCCCGACAAGGCCACTGAAGCTTTCTTT.

V gene TRBV9 combines with J gene TRBJ2-3; perhaps TRBD1 as D (6 bases). Germline assignment: CDR1 SGDLS and CDR2 YYNGEE. The V and J ends lost 4 bases and 1 base respectively, with 10 bases between them. The CDR3 loop spans 14 amino acids. The DNA of the CDR3 is TGTGCCAGCAGCCCAAGGACAGGCACAGATACGCAGTATTTT. Residues: CASSPRTGTDTQYF.

The rearrangement joins TRBV2 to TRBJ2-3; D not certain. The V gene's germline CDR1 is SNHLY and CDR2 FYNNEI. The ends were cut back, 5 bases at V and 1 base at J, with 7 bases in the middle. The CDR3 contains 13 residues. The CDR3 sequence: CASSPPGTDTQYF. As DNA, the CDR3 is TGTGCCAGCAGTCCCCCCGGCACAGATACGCAGTATTTT.

The chain employs TRBV6-1 and TRBJ2-7; 7 bases map to TRBD2. There are 14 residues in the CDR3. V lost 4 bases, J lost 1 base, and 4 bases stayed unmatched. Germline V gene data show CDR1 as MNHNS and CDR2 as SASEGT. CDR3 bases: TGTGCCAGCAGTGGCGGCGGGGGTTCCTACGAGCAGTACTTC. This encodes CASSGGGGSYEQYF.

The V call is TRBV10-1, the J call TRBJ1-1; 9 bases align to TRBD1. The germline CDR1 and CDR2 sequences are WNHNN and SYGVQD (reference sequence). CDR3 size: 18 residues. Trimming took 0 bases from V and 0 from J; bases not matched to a gene: 8. The CDR3 DNA is TGCGCCAGCAGTGAGTCCCGGACAGGGGCGGACATGAACACTGAAGCTTTCTTT. Encoded protein: CASSESRTGADMNTEAFF.

This clone was counted once. V is TRBV2 and J is TRBJ1-2, with TRBD1 matching 11 bases. J was trimmed by 4 bases and V by 8 bases; bases with no gene match: 6. This CDR3 comprises 14 residues. Germline V gene sequence: CDR1 SNHLY, CDR2 FYNNEI. DNA of the CDR3: TGTGCCAGCCTATGGACAGGGGGCTCCTATGGCTACACCTTC. Amino acids: CASLWTGGSYGYTF.

V gene TRBV30 combines with J gene TRBJ2-1, with a weak D call TRBD2 (6 bases). This CDR3 has 15 amino acids. Germline V gene sequence: CDR1 GTSNPN, CDR2 SVGIG (reference sequence). Trimming removed 5 bases from V and 10 bases from J, with 24 bases in between. The CDR3 DNA sequence: TGTGCCTGGGCCCGCGGGACCCCCCACCGATTGGAGCAGTTCTTC. It encodes CAWARGTPHRLEQFF.

V gene TRBV18 combines with J gene TRBJ1-1; D not certain. The CDR3 contains 13 residues. Germline loops: CDR1 KGHSH, CDR2 LQKENI. Trimming took off 6 bases at V and 1 base at J, with 9 bases between the two ends. CDR3 loop: CASSPTANTEAFF. The CDR3 DNA reads as TGTGCCAGCTCCCCTACAGCGAACACTGAAGCTTTCTTT.

This clone was detected only a few times. This rearrangement joins TRBV28 to TRBJ2-1, with no clear D. CDR1 and CDR2 (germline): MDHEN, SYDVKM. V gave up 5 bases and J gave up 8 bases, with 7 bases separating them. The CDR3 consists of 11 residues. The CDR3 nucleotides are TGTGCCAGCAGTCTTTTATATGAGCAGTTCTTC. Protein: CASSLLYEQFF.

This clone was seen a single time. This chain uses TRBV7-9 with TRBJ2-7; 8 bases are shared with TRBD2. J gave up 3 bases and V 5 bases, and 6 bases lay outside the gene matches. The CDR3 loop spans 14 amino acids. The germline V gene has CDR1 SEHNR and CDR2 FQNEAQ (reference sequence). CDR3 sequence: CASSREGGVYEQYF. The CDR3 region has the DNA TGTGCCAGCAGCCGGGAGGGGGGGGTCTACGAGCAGTACTTC.

This clone was recorded only once. The rearrangement joins TRBV4-2 to TRBJ1-4; possible D gene TRBD1, 6 bases. CDR1 and CDR2 (germline): LGHNA, YNFKEQ. V lost 1 base and J lost 3, with 12 bases in between. The CDR3 totals 16 residues. The CDR3 sequence: CASSQVGQLSNEKLFF. The CDR3 bases are TGTGCCAGCAGCCAAGTAGGACAGCTGTCTAATGAAAAACTGTTTTTT.

This chain uses TRBV30 with TRBJ1-1, with 9 bases lining up with TRBD1. The CDR3 is made up of 13 amino acids. Germline V gene data show CDR1 as GTSNPN and CDR2 as SVGIG (reference sequence). V shed 0 bases and J 6 bases; nucleotides not matched to a gene: 2. The CDR3 region has the DNA TGTGCCTGGAGTGTACAGGGGGCTTCTGAAGCTTTCTTT. Its protein is CAWSVQGASEAFF.

The table lists this clone with a count of one. V gene TRBV6-5 combines with J gene TRBJ2-3; no reliable D call. Germline CDR1 is MNHEY and CDR2 is SVGAGI. V was clipped by 5 bases and J by 4 bases, with 4 bases between them. The CDR3 loop spans 11 amino acids. This CDR3 is CASSLADTQYF. Here the CDR3 DNA reads TGTGCCAGCAGTCTTGCAGATACGCAGTATTTT.

CDR3: CASSPPILQGIYGYTF. The CDR3 DNA follows: TGTGCCAGCTCACCACCTATCTTACAGGGAATCTATGGCTACACCTTC. The chain is built from TRBV18 and TRBJ1-2, with D possibly matching TRBD1 (6 bases). Trimming removed 0 bases from V and 4 bases from J, with 15 bases in between. This CDR3 is built from 16 residues. CDR1 is KGHSH, CDR2 LQKENI, per germline.

This clone was seen only a few times. This specimen includes other DNA sequences encoding the same CDR3. The V gene is TRBV27, the J gene TRBJ2-1; TRBD1 agrees at 8 bases. Germline loops: CDR1 MNHEY, CDR2 SMNVEV (reference sequence). The J segment lost 4 bases and the V segment lost 3 bases, leaving 2 bases of the junction unmatched. The CDR3 loop spans 14 amino acids. The CDR3 loop reads CASSLQGAYNEQFF. DNA for the CDR3: TGTGCCAGCAGTTTGCAGGGGGCATACAATGAGCAGTTCTTC.

The rearrangement links TRBV18 to TRBJ1-1, with 7 nucleotides matching TRBD1. With 4 bases clipped from V and 6 bases from J, the junction kept 8 bases outside the gene matches. In germline, CDR1 is KGHSH, CDR2 LQKENI. CDR3 size: 14 residues. This chain's CDR3 is CASSLRDSRSEAFF. The CDR3 DNA is TGTGCCAGCTCACTTCGGGACAGCCGATCTGAAGCTTTCTTT.

V gene TRBV6-1 combines with J gene TRBJ1-2, with 8 bases lining up with TRBD1. The CDR3 is 15 residues long. CDR1 and CDR2 from the germline V gene are MNHNS and SASEGT. V lost 7 bases to trimming and J lost 7 bases; unmatched junction nucleotides: 14. CDR3 nucleotides: TGTGCCAGCAAGGGCTTGGGGGGACAGGCGGCTGGCTACACCTTC. Translated: CASKGLGGQAAGYTF.

This clone was detected only once. This sequence joins TRBV7-2 and TRBJ2-1; 10 nucleotides match TRBD2. The V segment lost 1 base and the J segment 10 bases; nucleotides outside the gene matches: 7. CDR1 is SGHTA, CDR2 FQGNSA, per germline. CDR3 length: 15 residues. CDR3 coding DNA: TGTGCCAGCAGCTTAGTTGCTAGCGGGAGCTTAGAGCAGTTCTTC. It specifies CASSLVASGSLEQFF. The variable domain in full, with the rest retrieved from reference TRBV7-2 and TRBJ2-1, is GAGVSQSPSNKVTEKGKDVELRCDPISGHTALYWYRQSLGQGLEFLIYFQGNSAPDKSGLPSDRFSAERTGGSVSTLTIQRTQQEDSAVYLCASSLVASGSLEQFFGPGTRLTVL.

CDR3 region: CASSQSVGGGGAQNEQFF. Here the CDR3 DNA reads TGTGCCAGCAGCCAGTCCGTCGGAGGCGGGGGAGCACAGAATGAGCAGTTCTTC. The V and J genes are TRBV4-2 and TRBJ2-1; 7 bases map to TRBD2. The CDR3 totals 18 residues. The germline V gene encodes CDR1 LGHNA and CDR2 YNFKEQ. V was pared by 3 bases and J by 7 bases, with 18 bases of the junction left unmatched.

This clone was recorded once. The V gene is TRBV5-1, the J gene TRBJ1-1; no reliable D call. CDR1 is SGHRS and CDR2 is YFSETQ in the germline V gene. This CDR3 is built from 14 residues. Trimming took off 0 bases at V and 3 bases at J, with 9 bases between the two ends. CDR3 DNA: TGCGCCAGCAGCTTGGTGGGCCAGGACACTGAAGCTTTCTTT. Protein product: CASSLVGQDTEAFF.

The V call is TRBV12-5, the J call TRBJ1-1; D not resolved. Trimming stripped 2 bases from V and 6 bases from J, with 7 bases between. The CDR3 is 12 amino acids. Germline V lookup: CDR1 LGHNT, CDR2 FRNRAP. The DNA of the CDR3 is TGTGCTAGTGGTTTGTTAGCCGCTGAAGCTTTCTTT. This codes for CASGLLAAEAFF.

This chain links TRBV6-6 with TRBJ1-4; no definite D call. Between the trimmed V and J ends, which lost 6 bases and 8 bases, there was a span of 10 bases. Germline V lookup: CDR1 MNHNY, CDR2 SVGAGI (reference sequence). The CDR3 is 12 amino acids. The CDR3 sequence: CASSPGGEKLFF. CDR3 coding DNA: TGTGCCAGCAGCCCTGGAGGGGAAAAACTGTTTTTT.